This paragraph covers one T cell receptor (beta chain) sequence. Antigen: not known. The data are from a study of Ad26.COV2.S vaccination and SARS-CoV-2 variants. Germline values: CDR1 MNHNY, CDR2 SVGAGI (reference sequence). There are 16 residues in the CDR3. V lost 2 bases, J lost 1 base, and 5 bases stayed unmatched. The study's findings and limits: The TCR breadth and depth analyses may have produced an underestimate of total T cell responses. With respect to non-spike TCR breadth, vaccine and placebo recipients were similar. Vaccinated individuals (as opposed to placebo recipients) had higher spike-specific TCR breadth.

Sequencing used immunoSEQ multiplex PCR; TCRdb keeps in-frame clones, though not all of them. The table lists 75,000 to 100,000 clones, more than 70% of them singletons. The TCR was taken from a human donor who had recovered from COVID-19. Sequences were derived from peripheral blood, sampled after recovery from COVID-19. The rearrangement links TRBV6-6 to TRBJ1-1; 9 bases match TRBD1. The CDR3 DNA is TGTGCCAGCAGTTACGGCCCGGGACAGGGGAACACTGAAGCTTTCTTT. Translation gives CASSYGPGQGNTEAFF.